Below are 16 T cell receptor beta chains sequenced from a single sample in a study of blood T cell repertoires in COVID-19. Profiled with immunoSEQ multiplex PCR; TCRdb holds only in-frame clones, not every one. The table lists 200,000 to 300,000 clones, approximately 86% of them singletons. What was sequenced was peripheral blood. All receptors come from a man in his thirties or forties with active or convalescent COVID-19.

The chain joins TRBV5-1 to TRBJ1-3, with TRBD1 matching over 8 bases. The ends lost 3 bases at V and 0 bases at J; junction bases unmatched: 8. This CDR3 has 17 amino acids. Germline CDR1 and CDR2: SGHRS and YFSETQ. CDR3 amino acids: CASSSGQAGFSGNTIYF. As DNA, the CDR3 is TGCGCCAGCAGCTCGGGACAGGCGGGATTCTCTGGAAACACCATATATTTT.

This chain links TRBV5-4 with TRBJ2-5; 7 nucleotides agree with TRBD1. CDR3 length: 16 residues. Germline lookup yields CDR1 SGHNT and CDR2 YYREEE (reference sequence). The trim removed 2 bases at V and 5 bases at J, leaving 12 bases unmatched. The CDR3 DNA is TGTGCCAGCAGCTTCCGACAGGGTCGTGGTGAGGAGACCCAGTACTTC. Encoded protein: CASSFRQGRGEETQYF.

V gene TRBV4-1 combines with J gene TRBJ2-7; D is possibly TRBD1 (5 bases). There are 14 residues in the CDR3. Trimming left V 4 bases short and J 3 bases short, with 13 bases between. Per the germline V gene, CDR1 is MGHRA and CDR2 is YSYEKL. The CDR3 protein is CASSPQTEYYEQYF. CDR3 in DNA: TGCGCCAGCAGCCCACAGACAGAATACTACGAGCAGTACTTC.

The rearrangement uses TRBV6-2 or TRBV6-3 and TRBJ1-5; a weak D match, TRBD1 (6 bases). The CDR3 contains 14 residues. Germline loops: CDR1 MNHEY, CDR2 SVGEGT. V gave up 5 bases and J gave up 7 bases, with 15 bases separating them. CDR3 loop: CASSIGGPNQPQHF. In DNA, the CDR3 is TGTGCCAGCAGTATCGGGGGGCCCAACCAGCCCCAGCATTTT.

The CDR3 bases are TGTGCCAGCAGGGCCGGGACAGGGGGCCATCAGCCCCAGCATTTT. Protein product: CASRAGTGGHQPQHF. The rearrangement uses TRBV6-5 and TRBJ1-5; 12 nucleotides line up with TRBD1. Germline lookup yields CDR1 MNHEY and CDR2 SVGAGI. The CDR3 spans 15 residues. V lost 6 bases to trimming and J lost 5 bases; unmatched junction nucleotides: 5.

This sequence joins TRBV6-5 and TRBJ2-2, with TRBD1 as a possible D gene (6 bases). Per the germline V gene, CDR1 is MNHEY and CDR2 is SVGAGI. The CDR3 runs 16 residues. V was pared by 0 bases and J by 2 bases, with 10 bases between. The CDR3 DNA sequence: TGTGCCAGCAGTTACTCAGGACAGCTTAACACCGGGGAGCTGTTTTTT. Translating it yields CASSYSGQLNTGELFF.

CDR3 protein: CASSQEGVSGYTGELFF. CDR3 nucleotide sequence: TGTGCCAGCAGCCAAGAGGGAGTGAGCGGGTACACCGGGGAGCTGTTTTTT. The chain couples TRBV14 to TRBJ2-2, with a possible D match to TRBD2 (6 bases). The germline V gene has CDR1 SGHDN and CDR2 FVKESK. The V and J ends lost 0 bases and 3 bases respectively, with 14 bases between them. This CDR3 is built from 17 residues.

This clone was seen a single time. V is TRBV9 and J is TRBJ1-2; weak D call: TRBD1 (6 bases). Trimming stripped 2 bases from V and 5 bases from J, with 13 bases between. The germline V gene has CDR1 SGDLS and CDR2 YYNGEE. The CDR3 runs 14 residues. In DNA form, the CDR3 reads TGTGCCAGCAGCGTGTCTCAGGGGTATTATGGCTACACCTTC. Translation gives CASSVSQGYYGYTF.

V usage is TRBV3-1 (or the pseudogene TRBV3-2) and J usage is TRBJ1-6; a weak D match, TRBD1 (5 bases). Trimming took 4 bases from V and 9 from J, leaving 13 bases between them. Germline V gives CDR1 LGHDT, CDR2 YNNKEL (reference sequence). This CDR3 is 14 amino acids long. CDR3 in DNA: TGTGCCAGCAGCCCCTTCCAGGGTGGTTCACCCCTCCACTTT. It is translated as CASSPFQGGSPLHF.

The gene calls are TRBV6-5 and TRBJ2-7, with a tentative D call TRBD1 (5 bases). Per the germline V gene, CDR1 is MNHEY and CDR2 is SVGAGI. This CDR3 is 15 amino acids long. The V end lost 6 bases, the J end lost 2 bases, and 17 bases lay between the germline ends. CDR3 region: CASSPPYAGPYEQYF. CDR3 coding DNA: TGTGCCAGCAGCCCCCCCTACGCAGGGCCCTACGAGCAGTACTTC.

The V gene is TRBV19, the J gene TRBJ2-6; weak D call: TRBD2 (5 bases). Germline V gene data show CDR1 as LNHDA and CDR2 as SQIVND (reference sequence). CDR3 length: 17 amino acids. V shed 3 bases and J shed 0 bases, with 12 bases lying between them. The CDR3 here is CASSIGGYYSGANVLTF. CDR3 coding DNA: TGTGCCAGTAGTATCGGAGGATACTACTCTGGGGCCAACGTCCTGACTTTC.

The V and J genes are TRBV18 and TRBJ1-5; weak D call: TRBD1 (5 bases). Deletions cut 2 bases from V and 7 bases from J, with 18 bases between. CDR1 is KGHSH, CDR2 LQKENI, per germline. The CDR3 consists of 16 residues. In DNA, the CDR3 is TGTGCCAGCTCACCAGTACAAGGGGCAGGGTGGCAGCCCCAGCATTTT. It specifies CASSPVQGAGWQPQHF.

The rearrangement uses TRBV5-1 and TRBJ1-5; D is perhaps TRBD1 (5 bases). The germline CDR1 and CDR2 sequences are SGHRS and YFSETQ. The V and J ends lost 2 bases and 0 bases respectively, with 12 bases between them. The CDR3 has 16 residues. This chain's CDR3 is CASSFAGRYSNQPQHF. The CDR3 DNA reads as TGCGCCAGCAGCTTTGCGGGGCGGTATAGCAATCAGCCCCAGCATTTT. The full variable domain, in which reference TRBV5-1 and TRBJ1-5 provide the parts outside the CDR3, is KAGVTQTPRYLIKTRGQQVTLSCSPISGHRSVSWYQQTPGQGLQFLFEYFSETQRNKGNFPGRFSGRQFSNSRSEMNVSTLELGDSALYLCASSFAGRYSNQPQHFGDGTRLSIL.

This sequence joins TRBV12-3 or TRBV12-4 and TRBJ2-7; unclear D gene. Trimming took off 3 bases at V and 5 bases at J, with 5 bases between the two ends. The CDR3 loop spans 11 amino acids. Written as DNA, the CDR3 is TGTGCCAGCAGTTTTGGAGACGAGCAGTACTTC. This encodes CASSFGDEQYF.

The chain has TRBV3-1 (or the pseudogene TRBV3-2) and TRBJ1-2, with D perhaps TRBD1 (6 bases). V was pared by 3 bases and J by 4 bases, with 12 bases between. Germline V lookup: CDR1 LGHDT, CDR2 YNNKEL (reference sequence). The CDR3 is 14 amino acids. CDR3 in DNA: TGTGCCAGCAGCCAGTACAGGGAGGGCTATGGCTACACCTTC. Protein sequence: CASSQYREGYGYTF.

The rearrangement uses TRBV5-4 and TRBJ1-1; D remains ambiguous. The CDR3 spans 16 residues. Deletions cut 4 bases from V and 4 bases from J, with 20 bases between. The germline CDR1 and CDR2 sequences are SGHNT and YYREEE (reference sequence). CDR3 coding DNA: TGTGCCAGCAGCCCTCGGGGAGGGTTTAGTGGCACTGAAGCTTTCTTT. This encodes CASSPRGGFSGTEAFF.